This T cell receptor (beta chain) was sequenced for a study of post-analysis software for immune sequencing data (dated by TCRdb to between 2014 and 2017). Some background on the complete study: Relapsing-remitting, secondary progressive and progressive-relapsing multiple sclerosis were recorded as disease courses, and subtype annotation was lacking for some patients. The patient repertoires were compared against approximately twelve previously published healthy control repertoires obtained from donors aged about 6 to 28 years. A subset of samples was prepared in parallel using single-end sample barcoding, then pooled and co-amplified after Illumina adapter ligation. The paper as a whole reports these results and caveats: Direct clustering with F measure revealed strong co-clustering of samples prepared in the same batch, which led to a batch-effect correction. Multiple sclerosis patients had significantly lower normalized Chao1 diversity than controls, a result that suggests substantial peripheral T-cell clonal expansion. The control group was slightly older than the multiple sclerosis patient group. Several TRBV segments, including TRBV5-6, TRBV5-1 and TRBV20-1, were significantly more frequent in patients than controls.

To demonstrate the VDJtools post-analysis software, the study profiled TCR beta repertoires from the peripheral blood of about 13 young patients with multiple sclerosis. The multiple sclerosis patients were children and adolescents ranging in age from roughly 6 to 15 years. Based on the germline V gene, the CDR1 and CDR2 sequences are ENHRY and SYGVKD. The CDR3, cysteine through phenylalanine, is 12 amino acids long. Only the CDR3 portion is preserved as DNA: 36 bases, with reading frame beginning at the first base. The junction shows trimming of 6 bases on V and 6 bases on J, plus 10 bases between the germline ends. Receptor libraries were prepared by PCR. The sequencer was an Illumina HiSeq 2500. To reduce PCR and sequencing biases, unique molecular identifiers were built into the TCR beta cDNA libraries. Some 500,000 cDNA molecules were obtained for every 1 to 10 million input T cells, so each molecule roughly corresponded to one T cell. Patient libraries were prepared and sequenced with the same protocol used for the earlier healthy control dataset. Within a given batch, samples were prepared together, multiplexed and sequenced on the same HiSeq lane. The paper's data handling went like this. Raw barcoded reads were processed with MIGEC, and single-read molecular identifier groups were discarded before consensus assembly and CDR3 extraction. VDJtools was used for post-analysis of the clonotype tables, with diversity normalized by down-sampling every dataset to the smallest sample size. To correct batch-related cross-sample contamination, repertoire overlap clustering matched CDR3 amino acid sequences but not nucleotide sequences. The raw public reads went through TCRdb reprocessing: fastp at Q25, MiXCR clone calling, in-frame beta chains kept. CDR3 protein sequences are deduplicated, and each keeps its most common genes and DNA. The V and J calls come from TCRdb's annotation, not from the publication. This sample lists around 250,000 distinct CDR3 sequences; 35% to 45% were detected once. The top ten clonotypes cover around 4.7% of the sample.

This clonotype was counted at least ten times. Its antigen is not yet known. No much larger clone exists at a distance of one base, and base qualities are not known. Sequenced: blood. The clonotype comes from a girl between 5 and 17 years old with multiple sclerosis. Rearrangement joined TRBV10-3 to TRBJ2-3, with the D gene not clear enough to name. The sequenced DNA is TGTGCCATCAGGTCTACTTCGGATACGCAGTATTTT. It translates to CAIRSTSDTQYF.